Each of the 15 T cell receptor beta chains below was sequenced from the same sample in a study of CD8+CD57+ T cells in acquired aplastic anemia. According to the study, genomic DNA was the template for TCR beta VDJ and CDR3 profiling. Each CDR3 protein gets one entry after TCRdb re-called the reads with MiXCR. The sample has about 420,000 distinct CDR3 sequences; about 70% are singletons. Source material: sorted CD4+, CD8+, or CD8+CD57+ T cells (not recorded which) from PBMCs. The receptors here all came from a human donor in good health, serving as a control.

The chain recombines TRBV15 with TRBJ2-7; 8 bases are shared with TRBD2. The trim removed 4 bases at V and 3 bases at J, leaving 5 bases unmatched. CDR1 is LNHNV, CDR2 YYDKDF, per germline (reference sequence). This CDR3 has 14 amino acids. CDR3 residues: CATSKVLAGYEQYF. CDR3 nucleotide sequence: TGTGCCACCAGCAAGGTCCTAGCGGGCTACGAGCAGTACTTC.

The chain employs TRBV20-1 and TRBJ2-1; TRBD2 matches at 8 bases. Trimming took 6 bases from V and 7 from J; bases not matched to a gene: 11. CDR1 is DFQATT, CDR2 SNEGSKA, per germline (reference sequence). The CDR3 loop spans 14 amino acids. In DNA, the CDR3 is TGCAGTGCATCCGGACCCGGGAGGGCTAATGAGCAGTTCTTC. This codes for CSASGPGRANEQFF.

The V call is TRBV5-6, the J call TRBJ1-1, with D hard to call. Germline CDR1 SGHDT, CDR2 YYEEEE. V shed 4 bases and J shed 3 bases, with 10 bases lying between them. The CDR3 length is 13 residues. As DNA, the CDR3 is TGTGCCAGCAGCATCGGACTAGACACTGAAGCTTTCTTT. This gives the protein CASSIGLDTEAFF.

The table lists this clonotype with many counts. The CDR3 bases are TGTGCCAGCAGCTTTTCCATCCCCACATACCACAACTATGGCTACACCTTC. Protein: CASSFSIPTYHNYGYTF. V gene TRBV13 combines with J gene TRBJ1-2; no firm D call. The V gene's germline CDR1 is PRHDT and CDR2 FYEKMQ (reference sequence). Trimming removed 3 bases from V and 2 bases from J, with 19 bases in between. CDR3 length: 17 residues. The full variable domain, its missing parts supplied by reference TRBV13 and TRBJ1-2, is AAGVIQSPRHLIKEKRETATLKCYPIPRHDTVYWYQQGPGQDPQFLISFYEKMQSDKGSIPDRFSAQQFSDYHSELNMSSLELGDSALYFCASSFSIPTYHNYGYTFGSGTRLTVV.

Comments on this clonotype: Since no conserved phenylalanine or tryptophan closes the CDR3, a read error is the likely cause. Because the CDR3's place on the DNA is in doubt, the DNA is left out and the CDR3 is given as listed by TCRdb. The V and J genes are TRBV7-4 and TRBJ2-5. The germline V gene encodes CDR1 SGHVT and CDR2 SQSDAQ. The CDR3 contains 13 residues when both ends are counted. Here the CDR3 reads CASHGGGSETQSI.

The chain is built from TRBV30 and TRBJ1-1, with D tentatively TRBD1 (6 bases). Germline lookup yields CDR1 GTSNPN and CDR2 SVGIG (reference sequence). CDR3 size: 12 residues. The germline V and J ends were trimmed by 2 bases and 5 bases, with 9 bases remaining between them. CDR3 sequence: CAWSRGATEAFF. CDR3 in DNA: TGTGCCTGGAGTAGGGGGGCGACTGAAGCTTTCTTT.

This clonotype showed up many times. The chain is built from TRBV7-3 and TRBJ2-6; D may be TRBD1 (5 bases). Germline V CDR1 and CDR2: SGHTA, FQGTGA. The germline V and J ends were trimmed by 4 bases and 0 bases, with 19 bases remaining between them. The CDR3 has 19 residues. This CDR3 is CASSSPQVGPGSGANVLTF. DNA of the CDR3: TGTGCCAGCAGCTCCCCACAGGTTGGACCTGGCTCTGGGGCCAACGTCCTGACTTTC.

The chain couples TRBV10-2 to TRBJ2-7; tentatively, D is TRBD2 (6 bases). V was clipped by 6 bases and J by 0 bases, with 12 bases between them. This CDR3 is 14 amino acids long. Per the germline V gene, CDR1 is WSHSY and CDR2 is SAAADI. Written as DNA, the CDR3 is TGCGCCAGCAGCTGGACGGGAGCCTCCTACGAGCAGTACTTC. Protein product: CASSWTGASYEQYF.

Worth noting for this clonotype: The DNA is omitted, as the CDR3 cannot be located on it reliably, and the CDR3 follows TCRdb's listing. V gene TRBV9 combines with J gene TRBJ1-2; the table assigns TRBD1, which was not confirmed against the DNA. The CDR3 spans 15 residues, counting both ends. Germline lookup yields CDR1 SGDLS and CDR2 YYNGEE. The CDR3 loop reads CASSVSGQGYTFDTF.

V and J are TRBV7-3 and TRBJ2-2, with 8 positions matching TRBD2. J gave up 7 bases and V 4 bases, and 8 bases lay outside the gene matches. The CDR3 contains 15 residues. The germline V gene encodes CDR1 SGHTA and CDR2 FQGTGA. The CDR3 spells CASSSSGGLGGELFF. The CDR3 DNA sequence: TGTGCCAGCAGCTCATCGGGGGGGCTAGGCGGGGAGCTGTTTTTT.

The chain couples TRBV14 to TRBJ2-6; D gene ambiguous. CDR3 length: 15 residues. Germline lookup yields CDR1 SGHDN and CDR2 FVKESK. V lost 5 bases and J 4 bases, leaving 12 bases between the germline ends. CDR3 in amino acids: CASSEAALGANVLTF. The CDR3 region has the DNA TGTGCCAGCAGCGAAGCAGCCTTGGGGGCCAACGTCCTGACTTTC.

Concerning this clonotype: The junction departs from the called germline gene at one end, perhaps through a read error. J is TRBJ2-2 and V is TRBV7-3; 8 bases match TRBD1. Germline CDR1 SGHTA, CDR2 FQGTGA. The CDR3 extends over 14 amino acids. CDR3 loop: CASSLGYRGINEQF. As DNA, the CDR3 is TGTGCCAGCAGCTTAGGTTACAGGGGGATCAACGAGCAGTTT. The full variable domain, rest sourced from reference TRBV7-3 and TRBJ2-2, is GAGVSQTPSNKVTEKGKYVELRCDPISGHTALYWYRQSLGQGPEFLIYFQGTGAADDSGLPNDRFFAVRPEGSVSTLKIQRTERGDSAVYLCASSLGYRGINEQFGEGSRLTVL.

This clonotype showed up many times. The genes are TRBV4-2 and TRBJ2-5; D call uncertain. The V gene's germline CDR1 is LGHNA and CDR2 YNFKEQ. The V gene lost 0 bases and the J gene lost 7 bases, with 15 bases spanning the gap. The CDR3 is 15 amino acids. The CDR3 DNA follows: TGTGCCAGCAGCCAAGAATTAGTTAGCTTCGGGACCCAGTACTTC. Translating gives CASSQELVSFGTQYF.

This clonotype was detected only once. This chain uses TRBV20-1 with TRBJ2-5, with D possibly matching TRBD2 (5 bases). Germline V gene sequence: CDR1 DFQATT, CDR2 SNEGSKA (reference sequence). CDR3 length: 15 residues. This CDR3 reads CREAVSGKTGETQYF. The CDR3 DNA reads TGCAGGGAGGCAGTGTCGGGCAAAACGGGAGAGACCCAGTACTTC.

Notes on this clonotype: An end of the junction differs from the germline gene, which may be a read error. The genes are TRBV20-1 and TRBJ2-5; D gene uncertain. Germline loops: CDR1 DFQATT, CDR2 SNEGSKA (reference sequence). The CDR3 loop spans 13 amino acids. The CDR3 coding sequence is TGCAGCGCTACCCGGCGATGGCACAGTACCCAGTACTTC. Translated, it gives CSATRRWHSTQYF.